These T cell receptor beta chains were read from a single sample in a study of T cells after yellow fever vaccination. TCRdb recomputed calls from the 5' RACE reads with MiXCR, one row per CDR3 protein. Of tens of thousands of distinct CDR3 sequences in the sample, 4% to 6% were seen once. Here the sequenced sample was PBMCs, either bulk or a sorted T-cell subset (CD4+, CD8+, memory, or dextramer-sorted; not recorded which), taken more than 40 days after the first yellow fever vaccination. All receptors come from a man between 18 and 35 years old who received the YFV17D yellow fever vaccine. CDR3s include the opening cysteine and the closing phenylalanine or tryptophan. D genes are given only for firm matches. A clone size is listed for some rows: how often the clone was seen (once, few, many), or a class if it is expanded.

d_call clone_size j_call v_call cdr3_aa cdr3_nt
TRBD1 many TRBJ1-3 TRBV4-2 CASSPTGVEGNTIYF TGTGCCAGCAGCCCCACAGGGGTGGAAGGAAACACCATATATTTT
. many TRBJ2-3 TRBV12-3/TRBV12-4 CASSPWGTSTDTQYF TGTGCCAGCAGTCCATGGGGGACTAGCACAGATACGCAGTATTTT
TRBD2 many TRBJ2-1 TRBV3-1 CASSSGSGGTYNEQFF TGTGCCAGCAGCTCAGGTAGCGGGGGGACTTACAATGAGCAGTTCTTC
. many TRBJ1-5 TRBV2 CASTVGTEDQPQHF TGTGCCAGCACCGTGGGGACGGAGGATCAGCCCCAGCATTTT
. many TRBJ2-1 TRBV20-1 CSAFEPRGSYNEQFF TGCAGTGCTTTCGAGCCCCGAGGCTCCTACAATGAGCAGTTCTTC
TRBD2 many TRBJ2-3 TRBV28 CASSGTSGGQDTQYF TGTGCCAGCAGCGGGACTAGCGGGGGACAAGATACGCAGTATTTT
. medium-sized TRBJ2-4 TRBV5-5 CASSLDDNGRIQYF TGTGCCAGCAGCTTGGATGACAATGGAAGGATTCAGTACTTC
. many TRBJ2-3 TRBV4-3 CASSQVLLEGTDTQYF TGCGCCAGCAGCCAAGTGCTCCTAGAGGGCACAGATACGCAGTATTTT
. many TRBJ2-5 TRBV7-2 CASSSSGTYRGTQYF TGTGCCAGCAGCTCCTCCGGGACTTACCGGGGGACCCAGTACTTC
. few TRBJ2-5 TRBV6-2/TRBV6-3 CASSYSGGVIETQYF TGTGCCAGCAGTTACTCGGGCGGGGTCATCGAGACCCAGTACTTC
TRBD1 many TRBJ1-1 TRBV14 CASSQEGGTGATEAFF TGTGCCAGCAGCCAAGAAGGGGGGACAGGGGCAACTGAAGCTTTCTTT
. many TRBJ1-5 TRBV10-3 CAISAREGSNQPQHF TGTGCCATCAGTGCCAGGGAAGGGAGCAATCAGCCCCAGCATTTT
. many TRBJ1-2 TRBV2 CASSEVRGNYGYTF TGTGCCAGCAGTGAGGTTCGAGGAAACTATGGCTACACCTTC
TRBD1 . TRBJ1-5 TRBV6-5 CASSPRQGSQHF TGTGCCAGCAGCCCCCGACAGGGATCCCAGCATTTT
. many TRBJ1-2 TRBV19 CASRTAATGYTF TGTGCCAGCAGGACAGCCGCTACAGGCTACACCTTC
. many TRBJ2-7 TRBV5-4 CASSFTLASKEQYF TGTGCCAGCAGCTTTACGCTAGCTTCTAAAGAGCAGTACTTC
TRBD2 many TRBJ2-1 TRBV20-1 CSARVTSGGPEQFF TGCAGTGCTAGAGTTACTAGCGGGGGACCTGAGCAGTTCTTC